Listed below are T cell receptor beta chains from one sample, sequenced in a study of cytomegalovirus exposure and HLA in healthy donors. Using immunoSEQ multiplex PCR, the repertoire was profiled, and TCRdb retains in-frame clones only, with some absent. The sample holds about 160,000 clones. Sequenced sample: PBMCs. These receptors were taken from a man younger than 45 in good health and CMV-seronegative. Both conserved end residues are part of each CDR3. A D gene is named only where the DNA matches it firmly.

TGTGCCATCGCGGGACAGGGAGGAACCGGGGAGCTGTTTTTT	CAIAGQGGTGELFF	TRBV10-3	TRBJ2-2	TRBD1
TGTGCGGCGAAACCAGGCATGGTTCAAGACACTGAAGCTTTCTTT	CAAKPGMVQDTEAFF	TRBV7-9	TRBJ1-1	NA
TGTGCCAGCAGTTCCCCCACAGGGGACGCTGAAGCTTTCTTT	CASSSPTGDAEAFF	TRBV28	TRBJ1-1	TRBD1
TGTGCCAGCAGCGAAACCGGGACAGGGTTTGCCGGGGAGCTGTTTTTT	CASSETGTGFAGELFF	TRBV4-2	TRBJ2-2	TRBD1
TGTGCCAGTAGTACCAGAGGGACTAGCGGGATAGTAGTCTACGAGCAGTACTTC	CASSTRGTSGIVVYEQYF	TRBV19	TRBJ2-7	TRBD2
TGTGCCAGCAGCTTACGGCCTAGCGGGAGTGGCTACAATGAGCAGTTCTTC	CASSLRPSGSGYNEQFF	TRBV7-9	TRBJ2-1	TRBD2
TGTGCCAGCAGTTACAAAATGAACACTGAAGCTTTCTTT	CASSYKMNTEAFF	TRBV7-2	TRBJ1-1	NA
TGCAGCGCCCGCTTCCGACTTGGCACCGGGGAGCTGTTTTTT	CSARFRLGTGELFF	TRBV29-1	TRBJ2-2	NA
TGTGCCAGCAGTAGGGGGTTCCAGCCCCAGCATTTT	CASSRGFQPQHF	TRBV28	TRBJ1-5	NA
TGTGCCAGCTCACCCCCTTCCGGACAGAACACTGAAGCCTTCTTT	CASSPPSGQNTEAFF	TRBV18	TRBJ1-1	NA
TGTGCCAGCAGCTTACTAGCGAGAGACAATGAGCAGTTCTTC	CASSLLARDNEQFF	TRBV7-8	TRBJ2-1	NA
TGTGCCATCAGTGAGTCAAGTAGAGGGGGTGAAAAACTGTTTTTT	CAISESSRGGEKLFF	TRBV10-3	TRBJ1-4	NA
TGTGCCACTTCGGCCGCGGGCAATCAGCCCCAGCATTTT	CATSAAGNQPQHF	TRBV2	TRBJ1-5	NA
TGTGCCAGCTCACCACTTGGACTAGCGGGGAACACAGATACGCAGTATTTT	CASSPLGLAGNTDTQYF	TRBV18	TRBJ2-3	TRBD2
TGTGCCAGCACCCCTTTGACAGCCTTAAACACTGAAGCTTTCTTT	CASTPLTALNTEAFF	TRBV6-5	TRBJ1-1	NA
TGTGCCAGCAGCTCGAATAATATCCCGAGCTCCTACAATGAGCAGTTCTTC	CASSSNNIPSSYNEQFF	TRBV7-6	TRBJ2-1	NA
TGTGCCAGCAGTGAAGCTAGCGGGAACTCCTACAATGAGCAGTTCTTC	CASSEASGNSYNEQFF	TRBV28	TRBJ2-1	TRBD2
TGTGCCAGCAGTTTTCCCCTCTCACGGAGAGAGGACTATGGCTACACCTTC	CASSFPLSRREDYGYTF	TRBV7-9	TRBJ1-2	NA
TGCGCCAGCAGCTCAAGGGGAGGGACTGAAGCTTTCTTT	CASSSRGGTEAFF	TRBV4-3	TRBJ1-1	NA
TGTGCCAGCAGCCCGGGGAACACCGGGGAGCTGTTTTTT	CASSPGNTGELFF	TRBV7-7	TRBJ2-2	NA
TGTGCCAGCAGGTTGACAGGGGAGACTGAAGCTTTCTTT	CASRLTGETEAFF	TRBV7-9	TRBJ1-1	TRBD1
TGCGCCAGCAGCTTGAATTCGGCTGAAGCTTTCTTT	CASSLNSAEAFF	TRBV5-1	TRBJ1-1	NA
TGTGCCAGTAGCTCGGGACTAGCGGGACCATACCGCTACGAGCAGTACTTC	CASSSGLAGPYRYEQYF	TRBV19	TRBJ2-7	TRBD2
TGTGCCAGCAGCTCGCGCCAGGGGGATCAGCCCCAGCATTTT	CASSSRQGDQPQHF	TRBV5-8	TRBJ1-5	TRBD1
TGTGCCAGCAGAATGAGGCTGGTCTCTTACAATGAGCAGTTCTTC	CASRMRLVSYNEQFF	TRBV6-1	TRBJ2-1	NA
TGTGCCAGCAGTAAGGGACCGGGACTAGCGTCCTACGAGCAGTACTTC	CASSKGPGLASYEQYF	TRBV27	TRBJ2-7	TRBD2
TGTGCCAGCAGCCGCGGGGGGCAAGGCACCGGGGAGCTGTTTTTT	CASSRGGQGTGELFF	TRBV7-9	TRBJ2-2	TRBD2
TGTGCCAGCAGCCGCGGGACAGGGGGCACAGATACGCAGTATTTT	CASSRGTGGTDTQYF	TRBV5-4	TRBJ2-3	TRBD1
TGTGCCAGCAGCCACCGGGACAGGGAGGGAGAGACCCAGTACTTC	CASSHRDREGETQYF	TRBV7-6	TRBJ2-5	TRBD1
TGTGCCAGCAGCTTAGATTCGCAGGGGGGAAACACCATATATTTT	CASSLDSQGGNTIYF	TRBV11-2	TRBJ1-3	NA
TGTGCCAGCAGTTCCAGGACTAGCGCAACCTACGAGCAGTACTTC	CASSSRTSATYEQYF	TRBV6-6	TRBJ2-7	TRBD2
TGCACCAGCAGCCAAGAAAATCAGGGGGCCACCAGCACAGATACGCAGTATTTT	CTSSQENQGATSTDTQYF	TRBV1	TRBJ2-3	NA
TGTGCCAGCACCATCGGGGGGGGCCTTGTGCCCCAGCATTTT	CASTIGGGLVPQHF	TRBV28	TRBJ1-5	NA
TGTGCCAGTAGTATTGGAGGGAGGCCCAATGAGCAGTTCTTC	CASSIGGRPNEQFF	TRBV19	TRBJ2-1	NA